This T cell receptor (beta chain) comes out of a study of T and B cells in COVID-19 patients. BIOMED2 TRB-A/B primer pools were used in multiplex TRB PCR. TCRdb re-derived calls from the multiplex PCR reads in MiXCR, one entry per CDR3 protein. The repertoire has approximately 3,100 distinct CDR3 sequences, about 23% of them found once; the top ten carry around 15%. This clonotype is medium-sized by share. TRB was amplified from about 260-540 ng of blood genomic DNA. This CDR3 has 13 residues. In germline, CDR1 is LNHDA, CDR2 SQIVND (reference sequence). J was trimmed by 2 bases and V by 5 bases; bases with no gene match: 2.

The sequence was collected from a human donor with active COVID-19. Sequenced input: blood. The V and J genes are TRBV19 and TRBJ1-2, with TRBD1 matching 7 bases. The CDR3 spells CASSSTGNYGYTF. The CDR3 bases are TGTGCCAGTAGTTCGACAGGGAACTATGGCTACACCTTC.